This TCR beta chain was documented in a study of blood T cell repertoires in COVID-19. Those who participated ranged in age from about 18 to 89 years and resided in approximately 23 US areas. All recovered Cohort 3 donors got two negative PCRs, got clearance, or saw symptom resolution. This clone has at least ten counts. Original data processing: From reference gene primer amplification, estimates of nucleated cell counts were derived. TCRdb keeps only in-frame clones here, not all; method: immunoSEQ multiplex PCR. That table is the source of V, J and clone size, and D and trimming were worked out from the DNA. The table includes 110,000 to 150,000 clones, roughly 78% detected once. Germline CDR1 is MRHNA and CDR2 is SNTAGT. This CDR3 contains 14 residues. With 3 bases removed from V and 2 bases from J, the gap between germline ends came to 11 bases.

The specimen sequenced was PBMCs or T cells enriched from blood (not recorded which). The rearrangement uses TRBV6-4 and TRBJ2-7; D is possibly TRBD2 (5 bases). This TCR was recovered from a woman in her forties or fifties who had recovered from COVID-19. The CDR3 coding sequence is TGTGCCAGCAGTGAATACGAGGGCACCTACGAGCAGTACTTC. This encodes CASSEYEGTYEQYF.